This T cell receptor (beta chain) came from a study of beta chain features in type 1 diabetes (dated by TCRdb to 2016 to 2019). About the full investigation: Mean age, gender distribution, total cell number and subset yield were not different between patients and healthy donors. A total of about 100,000,000 sorted cells were examined across all samples, and RNA yield correlated strongly with the number of cells per subset. The study compared the TCRB repertoires of sorted circulating CD4+ T cell subsets in recently diagnosed type 1 diabetes patients with those in matched healthy donors. Regulatory and stem cell-like memory subsets were obtained from only 8 patients and about eight healthy donors, while naive and central memory subsets were obtained from all 28 donors. The research as a whole found: Patients with type 1 diabetes made fewer insertions and deleted more nucleotides at VDJ recombination sites, implying thymic rearrangement abnormalities. Shorter templates might be favored by PCR, yet because patient and control samples were amplified and corrected together, any such skew would affect both groups equally. A moderate but significant shortening of TCRB CDR3 length was observed in type 1 diabetes patients in all four CD4+ subsets. Because cDNA was sequenced instead of genomic DNA, highly expressing activated cells could be over-represented, though the groups showed no difference in activation or CD3 levels. Because small numbers of individuals were included in the HLA sub-analyses, any influence of HLA type on TCRB rearrangement was left unresolved. Naive, central memory and regulatory TCRB repertoires appeared more similar among patients than among healthy donors.

Trimming takes 1 base off V and 2 bases off J; junction bases not matched to a gene: 8. According to the germline V gene, CDR1 reads MGHDK and CDR2 reads SYGVNS. From the cysteine up to the phenylalanine, the CDR3 has a length of 16 residues. Just CDR3 DNA is preserved here, 48 bases in frame from base 1. From each donor, a single peripheral blood sample of approximately 0.11 L on average was drawn into heparinised tubes. Naive, central memory, regulatory and stem cell-like memory CD4+ T cells were sorted on a BD FACSAria II using a panel including CD45RO, CCR7, CD25, CD127, CD95 and CD27. Every sorted population had a purity above 95%. PBMCs were isolated right away by Lymphoprep density gradient centrifugation and were stained directly, without culture. To minimize batch effects, samples were stained and sorted in pairs, one healthy donor with one patient per experiment. As concerns this clone: The antigen it recognizes is unknown. The sample holds no much larger clone one base away, and base qualities are not on file.

The entire amount of isolated RNA was reverse transcribed using the High Capacity cDNA Reverse Transcription Kit, so the sequenced TCRB transcripts were expressed ones. Deep immunoSEQ sequencing was performed on naive, central memory and regulatory T cell samples, with an average of roughly 3.3 million total reads per sample. Sorted cells were lysed in RLT buffer, and RNA was extracted using DNase-treated RNeasy Micro or Mini kits according to cell number. To prevent cross-contamination, every cell subset was processed on its own, while patient and healthy donor samples were processed together. The immunoSEQ multiplex PCR was used to amplify TCRB sequences from cDNA, yielding 87-bp fragments that span the CDR3 region. The amplicons were sequenced using the Illumina HiSeq platform. Per the source publication's procedure: PCR bias was computationally corrected using synthetic template baselines, reads within Hamming distance 2 were collapsed, and singletons that could not be merged were discarded. Reads were aligned to IMGT to assign V, D and J genes, CDR3 length, and insertions or deletions at six rearrangement sites. Within each subset, clonotype counts were normalized to sorted cell number, and only after that were true diversity and Gini coefficients computed with the tcR R package. Repertoire sharing was quantified using the overlap coefficient calculated on TCRB nucleotide sequences. Out-of-frame TCRB sequences from naive cells were analyzed to stand in for the pre-selection repertoire. TCRdb re-hosts the immuneACCESS table, in-frame sequences only. Its copies lack some clones; in the studies checked, an unresolved V gene accounts for under half of them, and the cause for the rest is not known. The V and J calls and clone size come from that table; D and trimming were worked out from the DNA. The sample has fewer than 350,000 clones on record, 15% to 20% of them singletons. Of the sample, roughly 0.045% is held by the ten largest clones.

The chain links TRBV25-1 with TRBJ2-7, with 7 junctional bases fitting TRBD2. The sequencing sample was made of naive CD4+ T cells from blood. The cell subset or site label on this specimen signifies: true naive CD4+ T cells. The origin of this receptor is a young woman in good health. The DNA sequence is given as TGTGCCAGCAGTGAATCTAGCGGAAGCGGCCCCTACGAGCAGTACTTC. Its translation is CASSESSGSGPYEQYF.